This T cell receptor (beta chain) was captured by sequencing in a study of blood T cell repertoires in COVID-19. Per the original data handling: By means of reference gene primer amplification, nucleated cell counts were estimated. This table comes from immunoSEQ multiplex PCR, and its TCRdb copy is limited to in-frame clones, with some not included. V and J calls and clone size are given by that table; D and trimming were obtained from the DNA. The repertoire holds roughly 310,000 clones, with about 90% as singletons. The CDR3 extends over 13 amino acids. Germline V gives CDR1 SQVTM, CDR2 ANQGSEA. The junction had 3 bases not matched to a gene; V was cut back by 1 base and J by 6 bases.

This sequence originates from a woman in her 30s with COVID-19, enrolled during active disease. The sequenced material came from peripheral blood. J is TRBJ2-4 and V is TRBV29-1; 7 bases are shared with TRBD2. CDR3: CSVEVGRTNIQYF. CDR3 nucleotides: TGCAGCGTTGAAGTCGGGAGGACAAACATTCAGTACTTC. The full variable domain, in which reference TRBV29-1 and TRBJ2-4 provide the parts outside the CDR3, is SAVISQKPSRDICQRGTSLTIQCQVDSQVTMMFWYRQQPGQSLTLIATANQGSEATYESGFVIDKFPISRPNLTFSTLTVSNMSPEDSSIYLCSVEVGRTNIQYFGAGTRLSVL.